This record looks at one TCR beta chain sequence and its context. One junction end disagrees with the germline gene, perhaps due to a read error. The CDR3 loop spans 15 amino acids. Germline CDR1 SGHTA, CDR2 FQGTGA. Without any cell sorting, roughly 18-30 mg of bulk tissue yielded co-extracted RNA and DNA. These data are taken from a study of tumor-infiltrating lymphocytes in primary liver carcinoma. Starting material of roughly 0.45 ug total RNA yielded TCR beta cDNA via a constant-region primer. Modified slightly, ARM-PCR produced TCR beta libraries over three nested multiplex PCR rounds. PCR rounds one and two used TRBV1-TRBV30 forward primers with a C-beta reverse primer for around 11 cycles each. TCRdb re-called the multiplex PCR reads through MiXCR, storing one row per CDR3 protein. The data contain 100,000 or so distinct CDR3 sequences, roughly 85% of them singletons.

The chain links TRBV7-3 to TRBJ2-3; 9 bases map to TRBD1. The clonotype originates from a man aged 40-49 years with primary liver carcinoma and hepatitis B virus infection. The sample comprised liver tumor tissue from sampling region 3. Subset defined: tumor region T3, left-lateral pole. Here the CDR3 DNA reads TGTGCCAGCATCTTGGGACAGGGCCGTACAGATACGCAGTGTTTT. This sequence encodes CASILGQGRTDTQCF. Variable domain in full (rest from reference TRBV7-3 and TRBJ2-3): GAGVSQTPSNKVTEKGKYVELRCDPISGHTALYWYRQSLGQGPEFLIYFQGTGAADDSGLPNDRFFAVRPEGSVSTLKIQRTERGDSAVYLCASILGQGRTDTQCFGPGTRLTVL.